These 17 T cell receptor beta chains originate from one sample sequenced in a study of glioma-infiltrating T cells after dendritic cell vaccination. The protocol was immunoSEQ multiplex PCR, while the TCRdb copy is restricted to in-frame clones and leaves out a portion. In the table there are roughly 47,000 clones, 85% of which are singletons. This sample comprised blood, obtained before dendritic cell vaccination. These TCRs come from a human donor with glioblastoma.

V gene TRBV7-9 combines with J gene TRBJ2-7, with 8 bases lining up with TRBD2. Germline V gene lookup returns CDR1 SEHNR and CDR2 FQNEAQ (reference sequence). The CDR3 is made up of 15 amino acids. The V gene end was trimmed by 2 bases and the J gene end by 4 bases; junction bases not matched to a gene: 7. The CDR3 DNA reads as TGTGCCAGCAGCTTATCGGCTAGCGGGTATTACGAGCAGTACTTC. Translating gives CASSLSASGYYEQYF.

The J gene is TRBJ2-5, the V gene TRBV4-1, with 10 nucleotides matching TRBD2. The CDR3 has 16 amino acids. CDR1 and CDR2 from the germline V gene are MGHRA and YSYEKL. V trimming: 6 bases; J trimming: 5 bases; junction bases outside the gene matches: 12. In DNA form, the CDR3 reads TGCGCCAGCAGGCCCTCCTTAGCGGGGGGTTGGGAGACCCAGTACTTC. This translates into CASRPSLAGGWETQYF.

The V gene is TRBV27, the J gene TRBJ1-1, with 8 bases that match TRBD1. V dropped 6 bases and J dropped 1; count of bases not matched to a gene: 4. Germline loops: CDR1 MNHEY, CDR2 SMNVEV (reference sequence). The CDR3 is 14 amino acids. The CDR3 spells CASREGQGNTEAFF. CDR3 coding DNA: TGTGCCAGCAGGGAAGGACAGGGGAACACTGAAGCTTTCTTT.

The CDR3 nucleotides are TGTGCCAGCAGTGGACTAGCTCTGGGGGGAACCCAGTACTTC. It translates to CASSGLALGGTQYF. The chain combines TRBV25-1 with TRBJ2-5, with TRBD2 identical over 7 bases. Germline V gives CDR1 MGHDK, CDR2 SYGVNS. Trimming at V came to 4 bases and at J to 8 bases, leaving 10 bases not matched to a gene. This CDR3 spans 14 amino acids.

The gene calls are TRBV11-2 and TRBJ2-7; D may be TRBD1 (6 bases). This CDR3 spans 14 amino acids. Per germline, CDR1 SGHAT and CDR2 FQNNGV. V shed 1 base and J shed 2 bases, with 9 bases lying between them. The CDR3, as DNA: TGTGCCAGCAGCTTAGGCAGGGGTCCCTACGAGCAGTACTTC. Translation gives CASSLGRGPYEQYF.

The chain joins TRBV4-1 to TRBJ2-1; D unclear. The CDR3 contains 16 residues. V lost 3 bases, J lost 0 bases, and 12 bases lay in between. From germline, CDR1 is MGHRA and CDR2 YSYEKL. CDR3 nucleotides: TGCGCCAGCAGCCAGAAACCGGGTGCCTCCTACAATGAGCAGTTCTTC. It translates to CASSQKPGASYNEQFF.

V usage is TRBV5-1 and J usage is TRBJ2-3; weak D call: TRBD2 (6 bases). The CDR3 runs to 18 residues. Between the trimmed V and J ends, which lost 0 bases and 0 bases, there was a span of 17 bases. CDR1 SGHRS and CDR2 YFSETQ come from the germline V gene. CDR3 coding DNA: TGCGCCAGCAGCTTGGCCATCGGGAGCTTCCGTAGCACAGATACGCAGTATTTT. Translated, it gives CASSLAIGSFRSTDTQYF.

The rearrangement uses TRBV20-1 and TRBJ2-7, with TRBD1 identical over 8 bases. This CDR3 has 11 amino acids. CDR1 is DFQATT and CDR2 is SNEGSKA in the germline V gene (reference sequence). CDR3 region: CSGQGLDEQYF. The CDR3 bases are TGCAGCGGACAGGGCCTGGACGAGCAGTACTTC.

This clone has a single count. The chain carries TRBV5-6 and TRBJ1-5; tentative D call: TRBD1 (6 bases). Trimming removed 4 bases from V and 4 bases from J, with 15 bases in between. The CDR3 runs 15 residues. Germline V CDR1 and CDR2: SGHDT, YYEEEE. The CDR3 coding sequence is TGTGCCAGCAGCCTCGGGGGGGGGCCAAATCAGCCCCAGCATTTT. Its translation is CASSLGGGPNQPQHF. The whole variable domain, filled in from reference TRBV5-6 and TRBJ1-5, reads DAGVTQSPTHLIKTRGQQVTLRCSPKSGHDTVSWYQQALGQGPQFIFQYYEEEERQRGNFPDRFSGHQFPNYSSELNVNALLLGDSALYLCASSLGGGPNQPQHFGDGTRLSIL.

The gene calls are TRBV2 and TRBJ2-7; the D is unclear. In germline, CDR1 is SNHLY, CDR2 FYNNEI. Trimming pared 4 bases from V and 0 bases from J, leaving 10 bases between. The CDR3 has 14 residues. The CDR3 loop reads CASSASTHSYEQYF. The CDR3 DNA sequence: TGTGCCAGCAGTGCGTCTACCCACTCCTACGAGCAGTACTTC.

This chain links TRBV5-6 with TRBJ2-6, with D possibly being TRBD2 (5 bases). Germline V lookup: CDR1 SGHDT, CDR2 YYEEEE. Deletions cut 0 bases from V and 0 bases from J, with 13 bases between. The CDR3 has 18 residues. CDR3 amino acids: CASSLAGLPPSGANVLTF. DNA of the CDR3: TGTGCCAGCAGCTTGGCCGGACTCCCGCCCTCTGGGGCCAACGTCCTGACTTTC. The full variable domain, its missing parts supplied by reference TRBV5-6 and TRBJ2-6, is DAGVTQSPTHLIKTRGQQVTLRCSPKSGHDTVSWYQQALGQGPQFIFQYYEEEERQRGNFPDRFSGHQFPNYSSELNVNALLLGDSALYLCASSLAGLPPSGANVLTFGAGSRLTVL.

The chain combines TRBV18 with TRBJ1-5, with D unresolved. The CDR3 contains 13 residues. The germline V and J ends were trimmed by 2 bases and 5 bases, with 7 bases remaining between them. Germline CDR1 KGHSH, CDR2 LQKENI. Here the CDR3 DNA reads TGTGCCAGCTCACCAGAGATTCATCAGCCCCAGCATTTT. Its protein is CASSPEIHQPQHF.

V and J are TRBV30 and TRBJ1-6, with 7 positions matching TRBD1. Germline-derived CDR1 and CDR2 are GTSNPN and SVGIG (reference sequence). The CDR3 runs to 16 residues. V was pared by 0 bases and J by 8 bases, with 10 bases of the junction left unmatched. The CDR3 DNA reads as TGTGCCTGGAGTGTATCCGGGACAGTGTTCGATTCACCCCTCCACTTT. This gives the protein CAWSVSGTVFDSPLHF.

The rearrangement joins TRBV18 to TRBJ2-1, with 9 bases aligning to TRBD2. V shed 2 bases and J 2 bases; nucleotides not matched to a gene: 7. The CDR3 extends over 17 amino acids. Germline-derived CDR1 and CDR2 are KGHSH and LQKENI. The DNA for the CDR3 is TGTGCCAGCTCACCAGGGGGACTAGCAGAGACCTACAATGAGCAGTTCTTC. Its translation: CASSPGGLAETYNEQFF.

This rearrangement joins TRBV6-5 to TRBJ1-1; D call uncertain. The V and J ends lost 5 bases and 5 bases respectively, with 9 bases between them. This CDR3 contains 12 residues. Germline CDR1 reads MNHEY; CDR2 reads SVGAGI. The DNA of the CDR3 is TGTGCCAGCAGTCGACATGGGACTGAAGCTTTCTTT. Encoded protein: CASSRHGTEAFF.

The rearrangement links TRBV5-4 to TRBJ1-4; no definite D call. Germline lookup yields CDR1 SGHNT and CDR2 YYREEE (reference sequence). The germline V and J ends were trimmed by 1 base and 7 bases, with 11 bases remaining between them. There are 14 residues in the CDR3. CDR3 sequence: CASSLPERGEKLFF. The CDR3 DNA follows: TGTGCCAGCAGCTTGCCCGAGCGTGGTGAAAAACTGTTTTTT.

The CDR3: CASSLAGQGAGETQYF. In nucleotides, the CDR3 is TGCGCCAGCAGCTTAGCTGGACAGGGGGCAGGGGAGACCCAGTACTTC. The V call is TRBV5-1, the J call TRBJ2-5; 11 positions match TRBD1. Germline CDR1 and CDR2: SGHRS and YFSETQ. The CDR3 extends over 16 amino acids. V lost 2 bases to trimming and J lost 5 bases; unmatched junction nucleotides: 8.